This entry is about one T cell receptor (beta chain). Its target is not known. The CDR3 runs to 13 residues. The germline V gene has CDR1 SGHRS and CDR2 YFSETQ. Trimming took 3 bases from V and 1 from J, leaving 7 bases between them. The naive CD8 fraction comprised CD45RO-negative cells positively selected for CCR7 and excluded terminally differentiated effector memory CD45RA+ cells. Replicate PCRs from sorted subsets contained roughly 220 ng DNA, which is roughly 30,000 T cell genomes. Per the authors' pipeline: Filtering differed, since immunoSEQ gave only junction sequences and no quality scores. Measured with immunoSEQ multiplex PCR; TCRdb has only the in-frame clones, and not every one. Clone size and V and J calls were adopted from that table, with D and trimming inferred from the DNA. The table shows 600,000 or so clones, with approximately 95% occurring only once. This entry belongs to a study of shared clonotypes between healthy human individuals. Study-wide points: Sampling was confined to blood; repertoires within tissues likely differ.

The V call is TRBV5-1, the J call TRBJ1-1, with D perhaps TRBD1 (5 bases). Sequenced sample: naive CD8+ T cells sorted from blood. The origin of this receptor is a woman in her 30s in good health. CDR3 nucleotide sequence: TGCGCCAGCAGCTACGACAGGAACACTGAAGCTTTCTTT. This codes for CASSYDRNTEAFF.